This T cell receptor beta chain was obtained from a study of shared clonotypes between healthy human individuals. Study-level findings and limits: Clonotypes which were not shared had lower generation probabilities than clonotypes that all four donors shared.

This clone was seen a single time. Its antigen is not known. V lost 0 bases to trimming and J lost 6 bases; unmatched junction nucleotides: 2. Germline V CDR1 and CDR2: MDHEN, SYDVKM. The CDR3 sequence is 15 residues long. Running of the assay took place at deep level. This table comes from immunoSEQ multiplex PCR, and its TCRdb copy is limited to in-frame clones, with some not included. Of over 1.5 million clones in the sample, 98% are singletons; the top ten hold around 0.45%. The chain recombines TRBV28 with TRBJ2-7, with 13 positions matching TRBD2. Material: naive CD4+ T cells sorted from blood. Described subset: CD45RA+ positively selected. The sequence was obtained from a man younger than 45 in good health. CDR3 DNA: TGTGCCAGCAGTTTATGGGGACTAGCGGGACCCGAGCAGTACTTC. Its protein is CASSLWGLAGPEQYF.